This TCR beta chain was captured by sequencing in a study of blood T cell repertoires in COVID-19. Study summary: COVID-19 samples from acute and convalescent phases originated in the United States, Italy and Spain. PBMCs, B-cell-depleted T cells, or T cells provided the cDNA or gDNA that made up the material.

CDR3 size: 16 residues. Trimming cost V 3 bases and J 1 base; bases outside gene matches: 6. Germline V gene sequence: CDR1 SGHTA, CDR2 FQGNSA. Source study methods: Amplified reference gene primers provided the basis for estimating nucleated cell counts. TCRdb's copy holds only in-frame clones and misses some; the assay was immunoSEQ multiplex PCR. Clonal size and the V and J genes are those of that table, whereas D and trimming came from the DNA. Of roughly 260,000 clones in the sample, roughly 84% were seen once. What was sequenced was peripheral blood. This TCR came from a woman between 35 and 50 years old who had recovered from COVID-19. The rearrangement links TRBV7-2 to TRBJ1-2; 9 bases line up with TRBD1. Here the CDR3 reads CASSLDGTGINYGYTF. The CDR3 DNA follows: TGTGCCAGCAGCTTGGATGGGACAGGGATTAACTATGGCTACACCTTC.